The sequence of this T cell receptor beta chain was determined in a study of CD8 T cells in Susac syndrome. The authors reverse transcribed roughly 0.5 to 1 ug RNA with random hexamers. TCRdb recomputed calls from the immunoSEQ multiplex PCR reads with MiXCR, one row per CDR3 protein. The sample contains under 200,000 distinct CDR3 sequences, approximately 95% of which appear only once. Germline CDR1 is MNHEY and CDR2 is SVGAGI. V was shortened by 4 bases and J by 6 bases, with 11 bases between the two germline ends. This CDR3 spans 13 amino acids. The sequence derives from a human donor in good health. The chain carries TRBV6-5 and TRBJ2-3; D is perhaps TRBD2 (5 bases). Sequencing was carried out using CD4+ T cells from PBMCs. The CDR3 here is CASSSDLTDTQYF. In nucleotides, the CDR3 is TGTGCCAGCAGTTCGGACTTAACCGATACGCAGTATTTT.